The clone carrying this T cell receptor (beta chain) was counted many times. The sample comes from a study of T cell repertoires in cytomegalovirus infection. TCRdb processed the reads anew with MiXCR; each CDR3 protein has one entry. The sample records approximately 76,000 distinct CDR3 sequences, 3.5% to 4.5% being singletons. Trimming shortened V by 6 bases and J by 0 bases, and 21 bases separated the two germline ends. CDR1 MDHEN and CDR2 SYDVKM come from the germline V gene. CDR3 size: 18 residues. The origin of this receptor is a human donor in good health (CMV status not recorded). Some clones in this sample may be carry-over from other donors' samples. The sample taken for sequencing was PBMCs. The chain employs TRBV28 and TRBJ1-5; tentatively, D is TRBD1 (5 bases). The DNA for the CDR3 is TGTGCCAGCAGCTTTGTATGGGGCGATACTTTTAGCAATCAGCCCCAGCATTTT. Encoded protein: CASSFVWGDTFSNQPQHF.